These T cell receptor beta chains were read from a single sample in a study of cytomegalovirus exposure and HLA in healthy donors. Clones were sequenced by immunoSEQ multiplex PCR, and TCRdb holds only the in-frame ones, with some missing. The sample consists of tens of thousands of clones, approximately 94% of them appearing once. The source material was PBMCs. The receptors here all came from a man between 18 and 35 years old in good health and CMV-seropositive. Each CDR3 is given with its conserved first and last residue. Fields, in order: J gene, D gene, clone size, V gene, CDR3 DNA, CDR3 protein. A D gene is named only where the DNA matches it firmly. Where a row states a size, it is once, few, many or the class of an expanded clone; other rows omit it.

J gene: TRBJ1-2
D gene: TRBD1
clone size: .
V gene: TRBV28
CDR3 DNA: TGTGCCAGCAGTTTAGCCCGACAGGGCCCTGGGGATGGCTACACCTTC
CDR3 protein: CASSLARQGPGDGYTF

J gene: TRBJ2-1
D gene: TRBD2
clone size: .
V gene: TRBV5-1
CDR3 DNA: TGCGCCAGCAGTAACCAGCGGGGTAACAATGAGCAGTTCTTC
CDR3 protein: CASSNQRGNNEQFF

J gene: TRBJ2-7
D gene: TRBD2
clone size: .
V gene: TRBV28
CDR3 DNA: TGTGCCAGCAGTCCAGCCCTAGGTAGCGGGGTACACTACGAGCAGTACTTC
CDR3 protein: CASSPALGSGVHYEQYF

J gene: TRBJ2-7
D gene: .
clone size: medium-sized
V gene: TRBV6-1
CDR3 DNA: TGTGCCAGCAGTGAATTCGATCAGGTTCCCTCCTACGAGCAGTACTTC
CDR3 protein: CASSEFDQVPSYEQYF

J gene: TRBJ2-7
D gene: .
clone size: .
V gene: TRBV29-1
CDR3 DNA: TGCAGCGTTGCGGGGACAATCTCTCCCTACGAGCAGTACTTC
CDR3 protein: CSVAGTISPYEQYF

J gene: TRBJ1-2
D gene: TRBD1
clone size: .
V gene: TRBV30
CDR3 DNA: TGTGCCTGGACAACAGGGGCGGGGGGCTACACCTTC
CDR3 protein: CAWTTGAGGYTF

J gene: TRBJ2-3
D gene: TRBD1
clone size: .
V gene: TRBV7-9
CDR3 DNA: TGTGCCAGCAGCTTCGGGACAGGGGGCGGCACAGATACGCAGTATTTT
CDR3 protein: CASSFGTGGGTDTQYF

J gene: TRBJ2-1
D gene: TRBD1
clone size: .
V gene: TRBV13
CDR3 DNA: TGTGCCAGCAGCCCGACCGGGACAGCTTACAATGAGCAGTTCTTC
CDR3 protein: CASSPTGTAYNEQFF

J gene: TRBJ2-3
D gene: TRBD1
clone size: .
V gene: TRBV7-2
CDR3 DNA: TGTGCCAGCTCAGGGGGTAGGACGGATACGCAGTATTTT
CDR3 protein: CASSGGRTDTQYF

J gene: TRBJ2-5
D gene: TRBD1
clone size: .
V gene: TRBV9
CDR3 DNA: TGTGCCAGCAGCGTTAGTGGACAGGGCCGAGAGACCCAGTACTTC
CDR3 protein: CASSVSGQGRETQYF

J gene: TRBJ1-1
D gene: .
clone size: .
V gene: TRBV6-1
CDR3 DNA: TGTGCCAGCAGTGTTAGGGGGAACACTGAAGCTTTCTTT
CDR3 protein: CASSVRGNTEAFF

J gene: TRBJ2-1
D gene: .
clone size: once
V gene: TRBV7-9
CDR3 DNA: TGTGCCAGCAGCTTACAGAACTACAATGAGCAGTTCTTC
CDR3 protein: CASSLQNYNEQFF

J gene: TRBJ2-5
D gene: TRBD1
clone size: .
V gene: TRBV5-1
CDR3 DNA: TGCGCCAGCAGAAGGACAGGGATAATCCAAGAGACCCAGTACTTC
CDR3 protein: CASRRTGIIQETQYF

J gene: TRBJ1-2
D gene: .
clone size: .
V gene: TRBV18
CDR3 DNA: TGTGCCAGCTCACCCCGGGAGAATGGCTACACCTTC
CDR3 protein: CASSPRENGYTF

J gene: TRBJ2-7
D gene: .
clone size: .
V gene: TRBV7-6
CDR3 DNA: TGTGCCAGCAGCCGAGGAGGAGACTACGAGCAGTACTTC
CDR3 protein: CASSRGGDYEQYF

J gene: TRBJ2-5
D gene: TRBD1
clone size: .
V gene: TRBV18
CDR3 DNA: TGTGCCAGCTCACCCCGCAGGGGGCAAGAGACCCAGTACTTC
CDR3 protein: CASSPRRGQETQYF

J gene: TRBJ2-5
D gene: .
clone size: .
V gene: TRBV5-4
CDR3 DNA: TGTGCCAGCAGCTTGTGGCTCGCGGGCTCATTAAAAGAGACCCAGTACTTC
CDR3 protein: CASSLWLAGSLKETQYF

J gene: TRBJ2-1
D gene: .
clone size: .
V gene: TRBV28
CDR3 DNA: TGTGCCAGCAGTTACCCTATTTTCGGCCAGGGGAAATACAATGAGCAGTTCTTC
CDR3 protein: CASSYPIFGQGKYNEQFF

J gene: TRBJ2-5
D gene: TRBD1
clone size: .
V gene: TRBV5-1
CDR3 DNA: TGCGCCAGCACCTTCCTCGGGACAGCTGAAGAGACCCAGTACTTC
CDR3 protein: CASTFLGTAEETQYF

J gene: TRBJ2-2
D gene: .
clone size: .
V gene: TRBV6-5
CDR3 DNA: TGTGCCAGCAGTTACTTAGTTGGCACCGGGGAGCTGTTTTTT
CDR3 protein: CASSYLVGTGELFF

J gene: TRBJ1-6
D gene: .
clone size: .
V gene: TRBV9
CDR3 DNA: TGTGCCAGCAGCGTAGGGTGGGACTCCGAACACCTTTATTCACCCCTCCACTTT
CDR3 protein: CASSVGWDSEHLYSPLHF

J gene: TRBJ1-3
D gene: TRBD1
clone size: .
V gene: TRBV11-2
CDR3 DNA: TGTGCCAGCAGCTGGGGGACAGTCTCTGGAAACACCATATATTTT
CDR3 protein: CASSWGTVSGNTIYF

J gene: TRBJ1-1
D gene: .
clone size: .
V gene: TRBV5-4
CDR3 DNA: TGTGCCAGCAGCTTGGTTACAGGTACACTGGTAGACACTGAAGCTTTCTTT
CDR3 protein: CASSLVTGTLVDTEAFF

J gene: TRBJ1-2
D gene: .
clone size: .
V gene: TRBV6-5
CDR3 DNA: TGTGCCAGCAGTTATGGCGGTCGGGGCTACACCTTC
CDR3 protein: CASSYGGRGYTF

J gene: TRBJ2-6
D gene: TRBD1
clone size: .
V gene: TRBV27
CDR3 DNA: TGTGCCAGCAGTACCCGGGACAGCTCTGGGGCCAACGTCCTGACTTTC
CDR3 protein: CASSTRDSSGANVLTF

J gene: TRBJ1-1
D gene: .
clone size: few
V gene: TRBV7-8
CDR3 DNA: TGTGCCAGCAGCGGAGGGACTCCAAGAAAAACTGAAGCTTTCTTT
CDR3 protein: CASSGGTPRKTEAFF

J gene: TRBJ2-7
D gene: .
clone size: .
V gene: TRBV11-3
CDR3 DNA: TGTGCCAGCAGCTTACTCCCGCAGGGCCACGAGCAGTACTTC
CDR3 protein: CASSLLPQGHEQYF

J gene: TRBJ2-1
D gene: TRBD1
clone size: .
V gene: TRBV5-1
CDR3 DNA: TGCGCCAGCAGCTCCGGGACAGGATGGAACAATGAGCAGTTCTTC
CDR3 protein: CASSSGTGWNNEQFF

J gene: TRBJ2-2
D gene: TRBD1
clone size: .
V gene: TRBV6-6
CDR3 DNA: TGTGCCAGCAAAGGGGACAGGGAGGCCGGGGAGCTGTTTTTT
CDR3 protein: CASKGDREAGELFF

J gene: TRBJ1-5
D gene: TRBD1
clone size: .
V gene: TRBV6-5
CDR3 DNA: TGTGCCAGCAGACCACAGGGGGGCAGCAATCAGCCCCAGCATTTT
CDR3 protein: CASRPQGGSNQPQHF

J gene: TRBJ2-3
D gene: TRBD2
clone size: .
V gene: TRBV4-2
CDR3 DNA: TGTGCCAGCAGCCAACCTGGTAGCGGGAACACAGATACGCAGTATTTT
CDR3 protein: CASSQPGSGNTDTQYF

J gene: TRBJ2-7
D gene: TRBD2
clone size: .
V gene: TRBV4-1
CDR3 DNA: TGCGCCAGCAGCCCCGGACTCAAAGGGAGGGCCTACGAGCAGTACTTC
CDR3 protein: CASSPGLKGRAYEQYF

J gene: TRBJ2-5
D gene: .
clone size: .
V gene: TRBV7-3
CDR3 DNA: TGTGCCAGCAGCTTGACGTGGGGGGAAGGGACCCAGTACTTC
CDR3 protein: CASSLTWGEGTQYF

J gene: TRBJ1-4
D gene: .
clone size: .
V gene: TRBV27
CDR3 DNA: TGTGCCAGCACTTATGGCCCCATTGTTGCTAATGAAAAACTGTTTTTT
CDR3 protein: CASTYGPIVANEKLFF

J gene: TRBJ2-7
D gene: .
clone size: .
V gene: TRBV7-2
CDR3 DNA: TGTGCCAGCAGCTTAGACGGAGGGTTGCGGGAGCAGTACTTC
CDR3 protein: CASSLDGGLREQYF

J gene: TRBJ2-3
D gene: .
clone size: .
V gene: TRBV13
CDR3 DNA: TGTGCCAGCAGCCTCAGGGGTCGAGCCACGCAGTATTTT
CDR3 protein: CASSLRGRATQYF

J gene: TRBJ1-1
D gene: TRBD1
clone size: .
V gene: TRBV6-1
CDR3 DNA: TGTGCCAGCAGTGAAGAGACAGGGCGTGAAGCTTTCTTT
CDR3 protein: CASSEETGREAFF

J gene: TRBJ2-7
D gene: TRBD2
clone size: .
V gene: TRBV4-1
CDR3 DNA: TGCGCCAGCAGCCAAGCGGGGGGACTAGCGAGCTACGAGCAGTACTTC
CDR3 protein: CASSQAGGLASYEQYF

J gene: TRBJ2-7
D gene: .
clone size: .
V gene: TRBV28
CDR3 DNA: TGTGCCAGCAGTTCAGGGTCTGGTAATTCCTACGAGCAGTACTTC
CDR3 protein: CASSSGSGNSYEQYF

J gene: TRBJ1-2
D gene: TRBD1
clone size: .
V gene: TRBV13
CDR3 DNA: TGTGCCAGCAGCGCGGACAGGGGGCGACCTTATGGCTACACCTTC
CDR3 protein: CASSADRGRPYGYTF

J gene: TRBJ1-4
D gene: TRBD1
clone size: .
V gene: TRBV6-1
CDR3 DNA: TGTGCCAGCAGCAATAGGGGGCGCGGGGTTGAAAAACTGTTTTTT
CDR3 protein: CASSNRGRGVEKLFF

J gene: TRBJ1-1
D gene: .
clone size: .
V gene: TRBV10-3
CDR3 DNA: TGTGCCATCGCCCCTGGGGTTCGTCAGGGTAAAGCTTTCTTT
CDR3 protein: CAIAPGVRQGKAFF

J gene: TRBJ2-7
D gene: TRBD2
clone size: .
V gene: TRBV27
CDR3 DNA: TGTGCCAGCAGCCAGGCGGGAGTCTACGAGCAGTACTTC
CDR3 protein: CASSQAGVYEQYF

J gene: TRBJ2-1
D gene: .
clone size: .
V gene: TRBV15
CDR3 DNA: TGTGCCACCAGCAGAGGCAGCCCTGCGGACAATGAGCAGTTCTTC
CDR3 protein: CATSRGSPADNEQFF

J gene: TRBJ1-2
D gene: .
clone size: .
V gene: TRBV28
CDR3 DNA: TGTGCCAGCAGTCCATGGGGGGGTGGCTACACCTTC
CDR3 protein: CASSPWGGGYTF

J gene: TRBJ2-7
D gene: TRBD2
clone size: .
V gene: TRBV13
CDR3 DNA: TGTGCCAGCAGCACCGGACTAGCGGGGGCCTACGAGCAGTACTTC
CDR3 protein: CASSTGLAGAYEQYF

J gene: TRBJ2-1
D gene: .
clone size: .
V gene: TRBV28
CDR3 DNA: TGTGCCAGCAGTTTTGGGACACCCTGGGATGAGCAGTTCTTC
CDR3 protein: CASSFGTPWDEQFF

J gene: TRBJ2-7
D gene: TRBD1
clone size: .
V gene: TRBV6-5
CDR3 DNA: TGTGCCACCACCGGGACAGGGGGTCAGGAGCAGTACTTC
CDR3 protein: CATTGTGGQEQYF

J gene: TRBJ1-5
D gene: .
clone size: .
V gene: TRBV2
CDR3 DNA: TGTGCCAGCAGTGAACTTGGTACAGTCAACAATCAGCCCCAGCATTTT
CDR3 protein: CASSELGTVNNQPQHF

J gene: TRBJ1-1
D gene: .
clone size: .
V gene: TRBV15
CDR3 DNA: TGTGCCACCAGCCCCTCAACGAACATGAACACTGAAGCTTTCTTT
CDR3 protein: CATSPSTNMNTEAFF

J gene: TRBJ2-1
D gene: .
clone size: .
V gene: TRBV4-1
CDR3 DNA: TGCGCCAGCAGCCAAGCCCAACAAGGCGGGGGCCCGGAGCAGTTCTTC
CDR3 protein: CASSQAQQGGGPEQFF

J gene: TRBJ2-1
D gene: .
clone size: .
V gene: TRBV6-6
CDR3 DNA: TGTGCCAGCAGTTACGGGGGGGCGCGGAATGAGCAGTTCTTC
CDR3 protein: CASSYGGARNEQFF

J gene: TRBJ2-2
D gene: TRBD1
clone size: .
V gene: TRBV5-1
CDR3 DNA: TGCGCCAGCAGCCTCCAGGGGGCGGACGGGGAGCTGTTTTTT
CDR3 protein: CASSLQGADGELFF

J gene: TRBJ1-5
D gene: .
clone size: .
V gene: TRBV7-3
CDR3 DNA: TGTGCCAGCAGCTTAACGTGTCTTCCCTTTAGCAATCAGCCCCAGCATTTT
CDR3 protein: CASSLTCLPFSNQPQHF

J gene: TRBJ1-2
D gene: TRBD1
clone size: once
V gene: TRBV9
CDR3 DNA: TGTGCCAGCAGCGTAGCCGGACAGGGGGCGAGTGGCTACACCTTC
CDR3 protein: CASSVAGQGASGYTF

J gene: TRBJ2-3
D gene: TRBD2
clone size: .
V gene: TRBV9
CDR3 DNA: TGTGCCAGCAGCCGTACCAATAGCGGGAGTCGTAATACGCAGTATTTT
CDR3 protein: CASSRTNSGSRNTQYF

J gene: TRBJ2-5
D gene: TRBD2
clone size: .
V gene: TRBV7-8
CDR3 DNA: TGTGCCAGCAGCCTTCCGAGCTATCGGTTTGCAGCGGGGGGGCTTGAGACCCAGTACTTC
CDR3 protein: CASSLPSYRFAAGGLETQYF

J gene: TRBJ2-1
D gene: .
clone size: .
V gene: TRBV28
CDR3 DNA: TGTGCCAGCAGGGATGGGCAGAATGAGCAGTTCTTC
CDR3 protein: CASRDGQNEQFF

J gene: TRBJ2-3
D gene: TRBD2
clone size: .
V gene: TRBV18
CDR3 DNA: TGTGCCAGCTCACCAGGAGCGGGAGGACTCACAGATACGCAGTATTTT
CDR3 protein: CASSPGAGGLTDTQYF

J gene: TRBJ1-2
D gene: .
clone size: .
V gene: TRBV19
CDR3 DNA: TGTGCCAGTAGTATCCGCGACAGTATAGACCTCTATGGCTACACCTTC
CDR3 protein: CASSIRDSIDLYGYTF